This record covers a single T cell receptor (beta chain). This entry is derived from a study of blood T cell repertoires in COVID-19. Overall study: Samples came from the United States, Italy and Spain, spanning acute and convalescent COVID-19.

Germline V lookup: CDR1 SEHNR, CDR2 FQNEAQ (reference sequence). This CDR3 is built from 16 residues. V dropped 1 base and J dropped 7; count of bases not matched to a gene: 7. Assay used: immunoSEQ multiplex PCR; TCRdb lists only in-frame clones, some missing. The table shows 20,000 to 30,000 clones, with about 92% occurring only once. The sequenced sample consisted of peripheral blood. The chain links TRBV7-9 to TRBJ1-4; 9 bases are a match to TRBD1. The source is a man in his 70s with active COVID-19. The CDR3 region has the DNA TGTGCCAGCAGCTTAGGACAACAGGGGGCAGGTGAAAAACTGTTTTTT. It yields the protein CASSLGQQGAGEKLFF.